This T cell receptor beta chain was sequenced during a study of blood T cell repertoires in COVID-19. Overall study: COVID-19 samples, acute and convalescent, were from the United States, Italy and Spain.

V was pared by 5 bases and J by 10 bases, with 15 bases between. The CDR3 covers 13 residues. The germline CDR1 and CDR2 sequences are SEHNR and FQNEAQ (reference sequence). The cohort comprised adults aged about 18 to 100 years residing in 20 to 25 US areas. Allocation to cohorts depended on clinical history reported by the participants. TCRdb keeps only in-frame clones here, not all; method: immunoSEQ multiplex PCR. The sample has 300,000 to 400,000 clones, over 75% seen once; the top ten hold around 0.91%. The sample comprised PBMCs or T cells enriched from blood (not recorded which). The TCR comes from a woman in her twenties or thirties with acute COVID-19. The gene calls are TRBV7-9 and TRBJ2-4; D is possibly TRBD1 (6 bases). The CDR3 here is CASSPVGRGIQYF. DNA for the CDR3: TGTGCCAGCAGCCCCGTCGGCAGGGGTATTCAGTACTTC.